Below, one TCR beta chain is given with its context. The same CDR3 also results from other DNA sequences found in this sample. The source of the sample is a study of shared T cell receptors in the human thymus. The protocol was immunoSEQ multiplex PCR, while the TCRdb copy is restricted to in-frame clones and leaves out a portion. The table shows about 540,000 clones, with approximately 78% occurring only once. Germline-derived CDR1 and CDR2 are MNHEY and SMNVEV (reference sequence). Trimming cost V 6 bases and J 6 bases, with 12 bases left between them. The CDR3 sequence is 12 residues long. This same sample was also part of a study on human thymus T cells. Per that paper: Resections that were taken during corrective heart surgery supplied the thymus tissue. The related literature has documented a marked overlap of thymic repertoires among unrelated individuals.

Sequencing used thymocytes. This TCR was sampled from a boy under two years old with a congenital heart defect. The chain employs TRBV27 and TRBJ2-7; D not certain. The CDR3 is CASSFTGSEQYF. CDR3 nucleotides: TGTGCCAGCAGCTTCACGGGTAGCGAGCAGTACTTC.